Below are 30 T cell receptor beta chains sequenced from a single sample in a study of blood T cells in healthy people across ages. The use of a sample-barcoded 5' primer and a J-beta primer mix characterized a second PCR of about 6 to 11 cycles. TCRdb fed the 5' RACE reads into MiXCR, producing one record per CDR3 protein. The sample records some 1 million distinct CDR3 sequences, 45% being singletons. Material for sequencing was blood. The receptors were gathered from a woman aged 55-70 years in good health.

Comment on this clonotype: The junction departs from germline at one end; a sequencing error may be responsible. CDR3 protein: CAGSVVEAGGQFF. The CDR3 DNA follows: TGTGCCGGCAGCGTAGTGGAGGCGGGAGGACAGTTCTTC. The rearrangement links TRBV9 to TRBJ2-1; 8 bases are a match to TRBD2. Germline CDR1 SGDLS, CDR2 YYNGEE. There are 13 residues in the CDR3. Based on the CDR3 plus reference TRBV9 and TRBJ2-1, the full variable domain is DSGVTQTPKHLITATGQRVTLRCSPRSGDLSVYWYQQSLDQGLQFLIQYYNGEERAKGNILERFSAQQFPDLHSELNLSSLELGDSALYFCAGSVVEAGGQFFGPGTRLTVL.

The J gene is TRBJ2-3, the V gene TRBV7-9, with 8 positions matching TRBD2. Trimming removed 2 bases from V and 2 bases from J; junction bases left unmatched: 6. The CDR3 length is 16 residues. Germline V gene sequence: CDR1 SEHNR, CDR2 FQNEAQ (reference sequence). The CDR3 reads CASSLSLAEYTDTQYF. The CDR3 DNA follows: TGTGCCAGCAGCTTATCACTAGCGGAGTACACAGATACGCAGTATTTT.

The chain employs TRBV20-1 and TRBJ2-3, with 9 bases aligning to TRBD2. The CDR3 consists of 17 residues. J was trimmed by 5 bases and V by 1 base; bases with no gene match: 13. Germline CDR1 DFQATT, CDR2 SNEGSKA (reference sequence). The CDR3 loop reads CSARGSGNLAGKDTQYF. The CDR3 DNA follows: TGCAGTGCTAGAGGGTCCGGGAATCTAGCGGGAAAAGATACGCAGTATTTT.

The rearrangement links TRBV6-1 to TRBJ2-3; D uncertain. This CDR3 contains 12 residues. The V gene lost 1 base and the J gene lost 7 bases, with 6 bases spanning the gap. Per the germline V gene, CDR1 is MNHNS and CDR2 is SASEGT. CDR3 sequence reads: CASSEGVYTQYF. In DNA, the CDR3 is TGTGCCAGCAGTGAAGGAGTCTATACGCAGTATTTT.

The chain links TRBV27 to TRBJ2-7; 9 bases map to TRBD1. Trimming cost V 6 bases and J 2 bases; bases outside gene matches: 8. From germline, CDR1 is MNHEY and CDR2 SMNVEV (reference sequence). This CDR3 contains 15 residues. The CDR3 loop is CASRIRDRVPYEQYF. For the CDR3, the DNA is TGTGCCAGCAGGATCCGGGACAGGGTCCCCTACGAGCAGTACTTC.

The chain has TRBV5-1 and TRBJ2-7; 12 nucleotides line up with TRBD2. The J call could be wrong; TRBJ2-5 is a better fit for the DNA end. Germline V gives CDR1 SGHRS, CDR2 YFSETQ. The CDR3 is 19 amino acids. The CDR3 region has the DNA TGCGCCAGCAGCTTGTTAGAGCTAACAGCTAGCGGGAGGGGAGAGACCCAGTACTTC. Translating gives CASSLLELTASGRGETQYF.

This chain joins TRBV10-3 and TRBJ1-2; D may be TRBD1 (6 bases). The CDR3 spans 12 residues. Germline values: CDR1 ENHRY, CDR2 SYGVKD. V lost 6 bases and J 4 bases, leaving 9 bases between the germline ends. CDR3: CAIRGGIYGYTF. The CDR3 DNA reads as TGTGCCATCAGGGGGGGCATCTATGGCTACACCTTC.

This clonotype is a singleton in its sample. The chain employs TRBV20-1 and TRBJ2-7; 7 bases align to TRBD1. The J call is uncertain, as TRBJ2-5 better fits the DNA end. Germline V gives CDR1 DFQATT, CDR2 SNEGSKA (reference sequence). The CDR3 is 13 amino acids. Here the CDR3 reads CSAEGDSWQTQYF. CDR3 nucleotides: TGCAGTGCGGAAGGGGACAGTTGGCAGACCCAGTACTTC.

This chain uses TRBV27 with TRBJ2-3; D is undetermined. CDR3 length: 15 amino acids. V gave up 10 bases and J gave up 2 bases, with 19 bases separating them. Germline CDR1 is MNHEY and CDR2 is SMNVEV (reference sequence). The CDR3 bases are TGTGCCACGTCCCGACTCTGGACCGTCACAGATACGCAGTATTTT. This translates into CATSRLWTVTDTQYF.

This clonotype has a handful of counts. This chain uses TRBV7-8 with TRBJ2-1, with 9 bases identical to TRBD2. Germline values: CDR1 SGHVS, CDR2 FQNEAQ. CDR3 length: 16 amino acids. V shed 4 bases, J shed 9 bases, and the junction held 13 bases outside the gene matches. CDR3 sequence (DNA): TGTGCCAGCAGCTACCAATTGGGACTAGCTCGACCTGAGCAGTTCTTC. This codes for CASSYQLGLARPEQFF.

The sample holds a few counts of this clonotype. This chain connects TRBV29-1 to TRBJ2-3, with 7 nucleotides matching TRBD2. This CDR3 has 15 residues. The germline CDR1 and CDR2 sequences are SQVTM and ANQGSEA. V gave up 5 bases and J gave up 0 bases; unmatched junction bases: 8. The CDR3 loop reads CSVRSAGSSTDTQYF. The CDR3, as DNA: TGCAGCGTTCGATCAGCGGGGTCTAGCACAGATACGCAGTATTTT.

In this sample, this clonotype turned up once. The J gene is TRBJ2-2, the V gene TRBV7-8; 7 positions match TRBD1. The germline V gene encodes CDR1 SGHVS and CDR2 FQNEAQ. This CDR3 region has 16 residues. J lost 3 bases, V lost 5 bases, and 9 bases had no gene match. CDR3: CASSITGVGDTGELFF. The CDR3, as DNA: TGTGCCAGCAGCATCACAGGGGTAGGGGACACCGGGGAGCTGTTTTTT.

This clonotype was observed a few times. This chain joins TRBV10-3 and TRBJ1-4; D is undetermined. CDR3 length equals 14 residues. V lost 0 bases to trimming and J lost 8 bases, with 10 bases between them. Germline V gene data show CDR1 as ENHRY and CDR2 as SYGVKD. CDR3 residues: CAISESISGEKLFF. The CDR3, as DNA: TGTGCCATCAGTGAGTCGATTTCGGGGGAAAAACTGTTTTTT.

The V and J genes are TRBV20-1 and TRBJ2-1; TRBD2 agrees at 11 bases. V lost 6 bases, J lost 3 bases, and 4 bases stayed unmatched. CDR3 size: 14 residues. Germline V gives CDR1 DFQATT, CDR2 SNEGSKA (reference sequence). The CDR3 DNA follows: TGCAGTGCGGAACTAGCGGGAGTCTACAATGAGCAGTTCTTC. Its translation: CSAELAGVYNEQFF.

The rearrangement uses TRBV20-1 and TRBJ2-7; D unclear. Germline loops: CDR1 DFQATT, CDR2 SNEGSKA (reference sequence). This CDR3 region has 14 residues. V was clipped by 3 bases and J by 1 base, with 13 bases between them. The CDR3 nucleotides are TGCAGTGCTAGCATCCCCCGGATTTCCTACGAGCAGTACTTC. Its translation: CSASIPRISYEQYF.

This clonotype came up a few times. The V and J genes are TRBV6-6 and TRBJ2-4; 7 bases agree with TRBD2. CDR1 and CDR2 (germline): MNHNY, SVGAGI (reference sequence). J gave up 10 bases and V 7 bases, and 13 bases lay outside the gene matches. CDR3 size: 14 residues. The CDR3, as DNA: TGTGCCAGCACTACCGGGGGGTCCCCTAGGATTCAGTACTTC. Amino acids: CASTTGGSPRIQYF.

This clonotype was seen more than once but under ten times. This chain joins TRBV27 and TRBJ2-6; D is undetermined. Per germline, CDR1 MNHEY and CDR2 SMNVEV (reference sequence). The germline V and J ends were trimmed by 3 bases and 0 bases, with 6 bases remaining between them. The CDR3 totals 15 residues. In nucleotides, the CDR3 is TGTGCCAGCAGTTTCCAGATCTCTGGGGCCAACGTCCTGACTTTC. As protein: CASSFQISGANVLTF.

This clonotype was recorded a few times. The chain joins TRBV11-2 to TRBJ2-5; D perhaps matches TRBD2 (7 bases). The V gene lost 1 base and the J gene lost 5 bases, with 17 bases spanning the gap. This CDR3 has 16 amino acids. Germline CDR1 is SGHAT and CDR2 is FQNNGV. This chain's CDR3 is CASSLVRTRGGETQYF. CDR3 sequence (DNA): TGTGCCAGCAGCTTAGTAAGGACTAGAGGGGGGGAGACCCAGTACTTC. The full variable domain, with the rest looked up from reference TRBV11-2 and TRBJ2-5, is EAGVAQSPRYKIIEKRQSVAFWCNPISGHATLYWYQQILGQGPKLLIQFQNNGVVDDSQLPKDRFSAERLKGVDSTLKIQPAKLEDSAVYLCASSLVRTRGGETQYFGPGTRLLVL.

This clonotype was seen a single time. The chain uses TRBV9 and TRBJ2-3; 7 bases are a match to TRBD2. This CDR3 has 15 amino acids. In germline, CDR1 is SGDLS, CDR2 YYNGEE. Unmatched junction bases numbered 5, after V lost 0 bases and J lost 4 bases. The CDR3 DNA sequence: TGTGCCAGCAGCGTAGAGGGAGGGACTCCAGATACGCAGTATTTT. This sequence encodes CASSVEGGTPDTQYF.

This clonotype was recorded a few times. For the CDR3, the DNA is TGTGCCAGCAGCTTACTCGGCCGTGGGGCCTACGAGCAGTACTTC. Its translation is CASSLLGRGAYEQYF. The gene calls are TRBV7-9 and TRBJ2-7; D gene ambiguous. Germline V lookup: CDR1 SEHNR, CDR2 FQNEAQ (reference sequence). V lost 2 bases and J lost 2, with 13 bases in between. This CDR3 region has 15 residues.

V and J are TRBV24-1 and TRBJ2-5, with D perhaps matching TRBD2 (5 bases). This CDR3 comprises 15 residues. Germline V CDR1 and CDR2: KGHDR, SFDVKD. V lost 0 bases and J 5 bases, leaving 12 bases between the germline ends. The CDR3 DNA is TGTGCCACCAGTGATTTGCATGGCCGCGGGGAGACCCAGTACTTC. It is translated as CATSDLHGRGETQYF.

The chain employs TRBV7-9 and TRBJ2-1, with unresolved D. Per the germline V gene, CDR1 is SEHNR and CDR2 is FQNEAQ (reference sequence). Trimming took off 10 bases at V and 4 bases at J, with 11 bases between the two ends. The CDR3 contains 12 residues. The CDR3 DNA is TGTGCCACCCCGGGTCCTTACAATGAGCAGTTCTTC. It specifies CATPGPYNEQFF.

This clonotype was seen a handful of times. A much larger clone is a single base away; this may be a read error. V usage is TRBV3-1 and J usage is TRBJ2-6, with a tentative D call TRBD1 (5 bases). Looked up from germline, CDR1 is LGHDT and CDR2 is YNNKEL (reference sequence). Trimming removed 6 bases from V and 4 bases from J, with 13 bases in between. CDR3 size: 15 residues. CDR3 region: CASSIAGSGANVLTF. Here the CDR3 DNA reads TGTGCCAGCAGTATTGCAGGGTCAGGGGCCAACGTCCTGACTTTC.

This chain links TRBV27 with TRBJ2-3; no clear D gene. Germline V gene data show CDR1 as MNHEY and CDR2 as SMNVEV (reference sequence). The CDR3 sequence is 13 residues long. V was trimmed by 10 bases and J by 2 bases, leaving 13 bases between them. The CDR3 nucleotides read TGTGCCACAGGTCCCCGTCTCACAGATACGCAGTATTTT. This gives the protein CATGPRLTDTQYF.

The chain uses TRBV6-2 or TRBV6-3 and TRBJ2-7, with TRBD2 matching 15 bases. With V trimmed by 4 bases and J by 7 bases, 5 bases remained unmatched. Per the germline V gene, CDR1 is MNHEY and CDR2 is SVGEGT. There are 15 residues in the CDR3. This CDR3 reads CASSFGLAGGLEQYF. The DNA of the CDR3 is TGTGCCAGCAGTTTTGGACTAGCGGGAGGGCTTGAGCAGTACTTC.

The chain couples TRBV6-2 or TRBV6-3 to TRBJ2-5; 8 nucleotides agree with TRBD2. Per the germline V gene, CDR1 is MNHEY and CDR2 is SVGEGT. CDR3 length: 17 amino acids. V lost 5 bases to trimming and J lost 11 bases; unmatched junction nucleotides: 22. DNA of the CDR3: TGTGCCAGCAGTCCCCCTCCTCTAAGCGGGAGTAAAAATGAGCAGTACTTC. Translation gives CASSPPPLSGSKNEQYF.

CDR3 sequence reads: CASSRSWASGSYEQYF. The CDR3 nucleotides are TGCGCCAGCAGCCGGAGTTGGGCTAGCGGGAGCTACGAGCAGTACTTC. The genes are TRBV4-1 and TRBJ2-7, with 10 bases identical to TRBD2. There are 16 residues in the CDR3. The ends lost 4 bases at V and 3 bases at J; junction bases unmatched: 9. CDR1 and CDR2 (germline): MGHRA, YSYEKL.

This clonotype was seen a handful of times. The rearrangement uses TRBV20-1 and TRBJ2-7, with 9 nucleotides matching TRBD2. The CDR3 is made up of 12 amino acids. V trimming: 5 bases; J trimming: 7 bases; junction bases outside the gene matches: 6. From germline, CDR1 is DFQATT and CDR2 SNEGSKA (reference sequence). The DNA of the CDR3 is TGCAGTGCTCGAAGACTAGCGGAAGAGCAGTACTTC. Its translation is CSARRLAEEQYF.

The sample holds a few counts of this clonotype. V and J are TRBV20-1 and TRBJ2-1; no reliable D call. The V and J ends lost 1 base and 8 bases respectively, with 18 bases between them. CDR1 is DFQATT, CDR2 SNEGSKA, per germline (reference sequence). This CDR3 region has 15 residues. DNA for the CDR3: TGCAGTGCTAGAGCTCCGGACGTGGGTTACGATGAGCAGTTCTTC. Its protein product is CSARAPDVGYDEQFF.

The chain employs TRBV5-1 and TRBJ1-6; weak D call: TRBD1 (6 bases). In germline, CDR1 is SGHRS, CDR2 YFSETQ. Between the trimmed V and J ends, which lost 4 bases and 7 bases, there was a span of 15 bases. This CDR3 has 15 residues. In DNA, the CDR3 is TGCGCCAGCAGCCGTACACAGGGTGCGAATTCACCCCTCCACTTT. It specifies CASSRTQGANSPLHF.